This section outlines one TCR beta chain sequence together with its context. Its antigen is not identified. The CDR3 is 14 amino acids. CDR1 SGHTA and CDR2 FQGNSA come from the germline V gene. The data were obtained in a study of blood T cells in healthy people across ages. Sample-barcoded 5' priming and a J-beta primer mix drove a second PCR of about 6 to 12 cycles. Every cDNA was tagged by a template-switch adaptor with 12 random nucleotides. MiXCR was run by TCRdb on the 5' RACE reads, yielding one entry per CDR3 protein. The sample has 1.5 million or so distinct CDR3 sequences, 42% seen once. Study findings and constraints: Per million T cells, TCR beta diversity dropped about linearly as age rose.

The origin of this receptor is a woman aged 18-29 years in good health. This chain uses TRBV7-2 with TRBJ2-5, with D perhaps TRBD2 (6 bases). Judging by the DNA end, TRBJ2-7 fits better; the J call may be wrong. What was sequenced was blood. The CDR3 loop reads CASSFTGGGSEQYF. The DNA for the CDR3 is TGTGCCAGCAGCTTCACGGGTGGGGGGTCCGAGCAGTACTTC.